These 17 T cell receptor beta chains came from one sample sequenced in a study of T cell responses to AZD1222 COVID-19 vaccine. Measured with immunoSEQ multiplex PCR; TCRdb has only the in-frame clones, and not every one. The sample has roughly 100,000 clones, roughly nine tenths seen once. The sample in question was peripheral blood, obtained 28 days after the second dose of the MenACWY control vaccine. Every receptor here comes from an adult who received the MenACWY meningococcal vaccine as a control.

This chain joins TRBV5-6 and TRBJ2-3; TRBD2 matches 14 bases. There are 19 residues in the CDR3. Trimming took 5 bases from V and 2 from J; bases not matched to a gene: 13. The germline V gene has CDR1 SGHDT and CDR2 YYEEEE. The CDR3 region has the DNA TGTGCCAGCAGTCCCGGGACAGGGGGACTAGCGGGGGCCACAGATACGCAGTATTTT. Amino acid sequence: CASSPGTGGLAGATDTQYF. Full variable domain (outside the CDR3, taken from reference TRBV5-6 and TRBJ2-3): DAGVTQSPTHLIKTRGQQVTLRCSPKSGHDTVSWYQQALGQGPQFIFQYYEEEERQRGNFPDRFSGHQFPNYSSELNVNALLLGDSALYLCASSPGTGGLAGATDTQYFGPGTRLTVL.

The chain carries TRBV11-2 and TRBJ2-7, with D perhaps assigned TRBD1 or TRBD2 (5 bases each). This CDR3 contains 17 residues. Deletions cut 5 bases from V and 3 bases from J, with 23 bases between. Germline V gene lookup returns CDR1 SGHAT and CDR2 FQNNGV. In nucleotides, the CDR3 is TGTGCCAGCAGCCCCTTACCGGGACCCCGAAGCATCTACGAGCAGTACTTC. Translation gives CASSPLPGPRSIYEQYF.

This clone was found a few times. V gene TRBV6-5 combines with J gene TRBJ2-7; a weak D match, TRBD1 (5 bases). V lost 7 bases to trimming and J lost 2 bases, with 12 bases between them. CDR3 length: 13 amino acids. CDR1 is MNHEY, CDR2 SVGAGI, per germline. DNA for the CDR3: TGTGCCAGCAAAGAGGCAGGGACCTACGAGCAGTACTTC. Its protein is CASKEAGTYEQYF.

This clone was seen a few times. V usage is TRBV2 and J usage is TRBJ2-1; 8 bases align to TRBD1. Germline CDR1 SNHLY, CDR2 FYNNEI. V trimming: 5 bases; J trimming: 6 bases; junction bases outside the gene matches: 3. The CDR3 runs to 13 residues. CDR3 sequence (DNA): TGTGCCAGCAGTTCTGACAGGGGCAATGAGCAGTTCTTC. The encoded protein is CASSSDRGNEQFF. Full variable domain (outside the CDR3, taken from reference TRBV2 and TRBJ2-1): EPEVTQTPSHQVTQMGQEVILRCVPISNHLYFYWYRQILGQKVEFLVSFYNNEISEKSEIFDDQFSVERPDGSNFTLKIRSTKLEDSAMYFCASSSDRGNEQFFGPGTRLTVL.

The chain links TRBV7-2 to TRBJ2-1, with 11 bases aligning to TRBD2. CDR3 length: 16 amino acids. Per germline, CDR1 SGHTA and CDR2 FQGNSA. With 1 base clipped from V and 8 bases from J, the junction kept 7 bases outside the gene matches. The CDR3 protein is CASSLGPGTSGHEQFF. As DNA, the CDR3 is TGTGCCAGCAGCTTAGGGCCCGGGACTAGCGGCCATGAGCAGTTCTTC.

This sequence joins TRBV5-5 and TRBJ1-2; D may be TRBD1 (5 bases). Trimming left V 0 bases short and J 2 bases short, with 17 bases between. The V gene's germline CDR1 is SGHKS and CDR2 YYEKEE (reference sequence). The CDR3 loop spans 17 amino acids. In nucleotides, the CDR3 is TGTGCCAGCAGCTTGGCCGGGACGCCGGGCCACAACTATGGCTACACCTTC. Protein product: CASSLAGTPGHNYGYTF. The variable domain in full, completed from reference TRBV5-5 and TRBJ1-2, reads DAGVTQSPTHLIKTRGQQVTLRCSPISGHKSVSWYQQVLGQGPQFIFQYYEKEERGRGNFPDRFSARQFPNYSSELNVNALLLGDSALYLCASSLAGTPGHNYGYTFGSGTRLTVV.

The rearrangement links TRBV28 to TRBJ1-6; no definite D call. The CDR3 has 13 residues. Germline loops: CDR1 MDHEN, CDR2 SYDVKM. The V gene lost 6 bases and the J gene lost 7 bases, with 10 bases spanning the gap. Here the CDR3 DNA reads TGTGCCAGCAGGAACTCGGGCAATTCACCCCTCCACTTT. This sequence encodes CASRNSGNSPLHF. The whole variable domain, filled in from reference TRBV28 and TRBJ1-6, reads DVKVTQSSRYLVKRTGEKVFLECVQDMDHENMFWYRQDPGLGLRLIYFSYDVKMKEKGDIPEGYSVSREKKERFSLILESASTNQTSMYLCASRNSGNSPLHFGNGTRLTVT.

Note on this clone: Germline and junction disagree at one end, which may indicate a read error. The chain combines TRBV7-7 with TRBJ1-5; tentatively, D is TRBD1 (5 bases). Germline CDR1 is SSHAT and CDR2 is FNYEAQ (reference sequence). There are 13 residues in the CDR3. This CDR3 is CASSPGEHQPQHF. The DNA for the CDR3 is TGTGCTAGCAGCCCGGGGGAGCATCAGCCCCAGCATTTT.

This chain uses TRBV9 with TRBJ1-6; a weak D match, TRBD1 (6 bases). Per germline, CDR1 SGDLS and CDR2 YYNGEE. This CDR3 region has 17 residues. With 0 bases removed from V and 2 bases from J, the gap between germline ends came to 12 bases. CDR3 amino acids: CASSVGRTVTYNSPLHF. CDR3 DNA sequence: TGTGCCAGCAGCGTAGGTCGGACAGTGACCTATAATTCACCCCTCCACTTT.

This clone was picked up one time. This chain links TRBV6-2 or TRBV6-3 with TRBJ1-4, with D possibly being TRBD1 (6 bases). The germline V and J ends were trimmed by 5 bases and 8 bases, with 12 bases remaining between them. Germline CDR1 MNHEY, CDR2 SVGEGT. The CDR3 runs to 13 residues. The chain's CDR3 is CASSAGAIEKLFF. As DNA, the CDR3 is TGTGCCAGCAGTGCGGGGGCCATCGAAAAACTGTTTTTT.

The chain is built from TRBV28 and TRBJ2-5, with D possibly TRBD1 on 7 matching bases. V lost 7 bases, J lost 5 bases, and 17 bases lay in between. The CDR3 covers 14 residues. Germline CDR1 reads MDHEN; CDR2 reads SYDVKM. This chain's CDR3 is CASTIGGAGETQYF. In DNA, the CDR3 is TGTGCCAGCACTATAGGGGGCGCGGGGGAGACCCAGTACTTC.

The chain recombines TRBV14 with TRBJ2-3, with TRBD2 matching 12 bases. J lost 6 bases, V lost 4 bases, and 8 bases had no gene match. CDR1 and CDR2 (germline): SGHDN, FVKESK. The CDR3 extends over 16 amino acids. Here the CDR3 reads CASSRRLAGDMDTQYF. Here the CDR3 DNA reads TGTGCCAGCAGCCGTAGACTAGCGGGGGACATGGATACGCAGTATTTT. The entire variable domain, with the rest obtained from reference TRBV14 and TRBJ2-3, is as follows: EAGVTQFPSHSVIEKGQTVTLRCDPISGHDNLYWYRRVMGKEIKFLLHFVKESKQDESGMPNNRFLAERTGGTYSTLKVQPAELEDSGVYFCASSRRLAGDMDTQYFGPGTRLTVL.

This chain connects TRBV27 to TRBJ2-5; TRBD1 might be the D (6 bases). This CDR3 has 13 residues. Germline V CDR1 and CDR2: MNHEY, SMNVEV (reference sequence). Trimming left V 6 bases short and J 4 bases short, with 12 bases between. The CDR3 protein is CASRPTGPETQYF. The CDR3 region has the DNA TGTGCCAGCAGACCAACAGGGCCAGAGACCCAGTACTTC.

The rearrangement links TRBV7-2 to TRBJ2-6; D is ambiguous. This CDR3 spans 16 amino acids. Per the germline V gene, CDR1 is SGHTA and CDR2 is FQGNSA. V dropped 2 bases and J dropped 4 bases, with 12 bases sitting between them. This chain's CDR3 is CASSLSHNPGANVLTF. The CDR3 DNA reads TGTGCCAGCAGCTTATCCCACAACCCCGGGGCCAACGTCCTGACTTTC. Together with reference TRBV7-2 and TRBJ2-6, the CDR3 gives the full variable domain: GAGVSQSPSNKVTEKGKDVELRCDPISGHTALYWYRQSLGQGLEFLIYFQGNSAPDKSGLPSDRFSAERTGGSVSTLTIQRTQQEDSAVYLCASSLSHNPGANVLTFGAGSRLTVL.

The CDR3 is CATSRGGGSQETQYF. DNA of the CDR3: TGTGCCACCAGCAGAGGGGGGGGCAGTCAAGAGACCCAGTACTTC. The chain combines TRBV15 with TRBJ2-5; D perhaps matches TRBD2 (7 bases). CDR1 and CDR2 from the germline V gene are LNHNV and YYDKDF (reference sequence). The CDR3 is made up of 15 amino acids. The V end lost 1 base, the J end lost 2 bases, and 11 bases lay between the germline ends.

The CDR3 spells CAWSENSNSPLHF. CDR3 coding DNA: TGTGCCTGGAGTGAAAACAGTAATTCACCCCTCCACTTT. The chain links TRBV30 to TRBJ1-6; no firm D call. Trimming took off 1 base at V and 6 bases at J, with 7 bases between the two ends. The germline V gene has CDR1 GTSNPN and CDR2 SVGIG (reference sequence). The CDR3 loop spans 13 amino acids.

The rearrangement uses TRBV4-1 and TRBJ1-6, with 9 nucleotides matching TRBD1. CDR1 is MGHRA and CDR2 is YSYEKL in the germline V gene. The trim removed 0 bases at V and 10 bases at J, leaving 7 bases unmatched. The length of the CDR3 is 16 residues. In DNA, the CDR3 is TGCGCCAGCAGCCAAGAACAAGGACAGGGGCAATCACCCCTCCACTTT. It is translated as CASSQEQGQGQSPLHF.